The clone carrying this TCR beta chain showed up many times. This CDR3 is 16 amino acids long. Germline trimming cut 1 base from V and 2 bases from J; bases unmatched to any gene: 9. Germline V gene sequence: CDR1 DFQATT, CDR2 SNEGSKA (reference sequence). This specimen comes from a study of CD8+CD57+ T cells in acquired aplastic anemia. It was genomic DNA that served as the template for profiling TCR beta VDJ and CDR3. MiXCR, applied by TCRdb to the reads, yields one record per CDR3 protein. Among some 180,000 distinct CDR3 sequences listed, 45% to 50% were seen once. This chain uses TRBV20-1 with TRBJ2-7, with TRBD1 matching 9 bases. This sequence originates from a human donor in good health. Input material: sorted CD4+, CD8+, or CD8+CD57+ T cells (not recorded which) from PBMCs. This chain's CDR3 is CSARVGQGIGTYEQYF. The CDR3 nucleotides are TGCAGTGCTAGAGTCGGACAGGGGATCGGAACCTACGAGCAGTACTTC.